This note documents a single T cell receptor beta chain sequence. Its antigen is still unknown. TCRdb re-analysed the reads in MiXCR, keeping a single row per CDR3 protein. This repertoire shows a few hundred thousand distinct CDR3 sequences, 25% found once; its top ten account for 13%. The data derive from a study of T cell repertoires in cytomegalovirus infection. Study as a whole: Public TCR beta signatures indicated both CMV infection and matching HLA type. Study findings and constraints: Accumulated public TCR beta family frequency recognized individuals carrying CMV together with the relevant HLA.

CDR1 SGHAT and CDR2 FQNNGV come from the germline V gene. V dropped 4 bases and J dropped 8; count of bases not matched to a gene: 6. This CDR3 spans 14 amino acids. The origin of this receptor is a human donor in good health (CMV status not recorded). Some clones in this sample may be carry-over from other donors' samples. The J gene is TRBJ2-4, the V gene TRBV11-2, with 9 nucleotides matching TRBD2. The sequenced sample was cultured PBMCs, obtained from culture after CMV antigen stimulation. The chain's CDR3 is CASSYSGSGDIQYF. CDR3 DNA: TGTGCCAGCAGCTATAGCGGGAGTGGAGACATTCAGTACTTC. Full variable domain (outside the CDR3, taken from reference TRBV11-2 and TRBJ2-4): EAGVAQSPRYKIIEKRQSVAFWCNPISGHATLYWYQQILGQGPKLLIQFQNNGVVDDSQLPKDRFSAERLKGVDSTLKIQPAKLEDSAVYLCASSYSGSGDIQYFGAGTRLSVL.